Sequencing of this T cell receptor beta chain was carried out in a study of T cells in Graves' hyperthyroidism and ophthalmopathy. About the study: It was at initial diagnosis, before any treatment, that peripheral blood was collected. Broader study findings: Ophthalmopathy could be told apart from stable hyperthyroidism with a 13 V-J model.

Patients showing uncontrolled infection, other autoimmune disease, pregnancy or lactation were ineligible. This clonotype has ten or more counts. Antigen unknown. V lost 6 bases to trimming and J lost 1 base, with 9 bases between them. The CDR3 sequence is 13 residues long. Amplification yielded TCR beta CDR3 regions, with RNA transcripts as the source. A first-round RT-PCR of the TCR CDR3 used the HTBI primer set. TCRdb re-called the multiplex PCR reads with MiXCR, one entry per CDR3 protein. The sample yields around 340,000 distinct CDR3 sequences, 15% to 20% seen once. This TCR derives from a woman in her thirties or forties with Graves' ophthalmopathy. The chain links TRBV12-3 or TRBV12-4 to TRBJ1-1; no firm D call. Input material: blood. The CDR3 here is CASRGNRNTEAFF. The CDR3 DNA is TGTGCCAGCAGGGGAAACAGGAACACTGAAGCTTTCTTT.